One T cell receptor (beta chain) is described in this entry. The entry originates in a study of shared clonotypes between healthy human individuals. As for the study in general: Aged 18 to 49, the donors were a couple of women and a few men.

TCRdb's copy holds only in-frame clones and misses some; the assay was immunoSEQ multiplex PCR. In the table there are 640,000 or so clones, about two thirds of which are singletons. V was pared by 0 bases and J by 3 bases, with 10 bases between. The CDR3 is 15 residues long. CDR1 and CDR2 from the germline V gene are MGHRA and YSYEKL. The receptor's source is a woman aged 25 to 39 in good health. The V gene is TRBV4-1, the J gene TRBJ2-3; D might be TRBD1 (6 bases). Sequencing was carried out using memory CD4+ T cells sorted from blood. Subset meaning: CD45RA-negative fraction. Written as DNA, the CDR3 is TGCGCCAGCAGCCAAGATCCGAGGGGGACAGATACGCAGTATTTT. This sequence encodes CASSQDPRGTDTQYF.